This T cell receptor beta chain derives from a study of T cell responses to AZD1222 COVID-19 vaccine. Notes on the study in general: Spike was spanned by vaccine-associated CD4 TCRs, with dominance at 160-218 and 743-854.

Remarks on this clone: No antigen is known for it. The same CDR3 is also encoded by other DNA sequences in this sample.

The assay was immunoSEQ multiplex PCR, and TCRdb's table has in-frame clones only and misses some. The table has approximately 120,000 clones, 75% to 90% seen once. This specimen was peripheral blood, taken on day 0 of AZD1222 vaccination. The receptor comes from an adult in good health.

Here the CDR3 DNA reads TGTGCCACCAAAACAGGATCCTACGAGCAGTACTTC. Protein product: CATKTGSYEQYF. V usage is TRBV28 and J usage is TRBJ2-7, with D possibly TRBD1 on 5 matching bases. Between the trimmed V and J ends, which lost 10 bases and 1 base, there was a span of 11 bases. This CDR3 has 12 residues. Germline lookup yields CDR1 MDHEN and CDR2 SYDVKM. Filled out from reference TRBV28 and TRBJ2-7, the complete variable domain reads DVKVTQSSRYLVKRTGEKVFLECVQDMDHENMFWYRQDPGLGLRLIYFSYDVKMKEKGDIPEGYSVSREKKERFSLILESASTNQTSMYLCATKTGSYEQYFGPGTRLTVT.